This TCR beta chain was sequenced in a study of monozygotic twins with inflammatory bowel disease. General study points: No one strong IBD-associated signal or clonotype was supported. Part of the variability in patient repertoires may have come from differing immunosuppressive treatments.

CDR3 length equals 15 residues. Germline lookup yields CDR1 SGHAT and CDR2 FQNNGV. A remark on this clonotype: Its target is unknown.

With the 5' RACE reads reprocessed, TCRdb shows one record per CDR3 protein and no DNA. This listing includes about 210,000 distinct CDR3 sequences. The V call is TRBV11-2, the J call TRBJ2-4; without DNA, the TCRdb call of TRBD1 cannot be checked. This clonotype was sampled from a human donor with ulcerative colitis or Crohn's disease, or a healthy co-twin of an affected twin (not recorded which). The specimen was blood. The CDR3 protein is CASSPYGQGGDIQYF.